This T cell receptor (beta chain) came from a study of type 1 regulatory T cells. About the research overall: This in vitro CD4 product, T-allo10, is enriched for Tr1 cells and alloantigen-specific.

TCRdb fed the reads into MiXCR, producing one record per CDR3 protein. Among approximately 100,000 distinct CDR3 sequences listed, 31% were seen once. CDR1 SGHVS and CDR2 FNYEAQ come from the germline V gene. CDR3 size: 13 residues. Trimming took off 1 base at V and 3 bases at J, with 7 bases between the two ends. The receptor's source is a human donor in good health. The sequenced sample was CD4+ T cells, either the whole sample or a sorted fraction (not recorded which). V gene TRBV7-6 combines with J gene TRBJ2-7; D is unresolved. CDR3: CASSLGIFYEQYF. CDR3 DNA: TGTGCCAGCAGCTTAGGAATTTTCTACGAGCAGTACTTC.